What follows is one T cell receptor beta chain and its context. Its antigen is undetermined. TCRdb's table, derived via immunoSEQ multiplex PCR, lists solely in-frame clones and lacks some. The sample shows approximately 23,000 clones, approximately 90% of them seen only once. This record comes from a study of lymphopenia after photon versus proton radiotherapy. The CDR3 runs to 14 residues. The germline V gene has CDR1 MNHEY and CDR2 SVGAGI. J lost 2 bases, V lost 5 bases, and 3 bases had no gene match. Broader study findings: Larger post-nadir TCR diversity loss correlated inversely with survival in deceased patients.

This clonotype was sampled from an elderly man with esophageal cancer. This chain joins TRBV6-5 and TRBJ1-3; 7 bases agree with TRBD1. Sequencing was performed on peripheral blood, taken from a patient treated with proton-based radiotherapy. CDR3 amino acids: CASSRDRAGNTIYF. The CDR3 DNA follows: TGTGCCAGCAGTCGCGACAGGGCTGGAAACACCATATATTTT.